This TCR beta chain derives from a study of radiotherapy plus CTLA-4 blockade in lung cancer. The overall study: Objective responses arose in 18% of patients, and about 32% experienced disease control. Study-level points and caveats: After radiotherapy and ipilimumab, tumor-derived clones expanded in peripheral blood. Interferon-beta and early blood T cell clone dynamics reportedly predicted response best.

Trimming cost V 4 bases and J 0 bases, with 11 bases left between them. Germline V gives CDR1 MNHEY, CDR2 SMNVEV (reference sequence). The CDR3 covers 15 residues. Each patient with chemo-refractory metastatic non-small-cell lung cancer was treated with focal radiation plus CTLA-4 blockade using ipilimumab. Clones were sequenced by immunoSEQ multiplex PCR, and TCRdb holds only the in-frame ones, with some missing. Among about 80,000 clones listed, under 90% were seen once. Regarding this clone: The target antigen is unknown.

Sequences were derived from peripheral blood, sampled from a patient treated with radiotherapy plus ipilimumab. The sequence came from a human donor with non-small cell lung cancer who had stable disease on radiotherapy plus ipilimumab. The rearrangement uses TRBV27 and TRBJ2-3; possibly TRBD2 for D (5 bases). The CDR3, as DNA: TGTGCCAGCAGTTATGAGGGTCTTAGCACAGATACGCAGTATTTT. It is translated as CASSYEGLSTDTQYF.